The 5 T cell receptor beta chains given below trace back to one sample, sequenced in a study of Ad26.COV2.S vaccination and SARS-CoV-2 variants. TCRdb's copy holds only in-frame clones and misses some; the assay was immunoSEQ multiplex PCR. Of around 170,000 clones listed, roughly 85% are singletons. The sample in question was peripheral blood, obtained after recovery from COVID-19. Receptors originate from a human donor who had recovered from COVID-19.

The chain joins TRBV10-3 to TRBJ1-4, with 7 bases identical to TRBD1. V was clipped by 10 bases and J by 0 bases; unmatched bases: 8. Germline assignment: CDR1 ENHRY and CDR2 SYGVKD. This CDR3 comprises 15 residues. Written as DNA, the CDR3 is TGTGCCACGAACAGGGGCCATTCAACTAATGAAAAACTGTTTTTT. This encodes CATNRGHSTNEKLFF.

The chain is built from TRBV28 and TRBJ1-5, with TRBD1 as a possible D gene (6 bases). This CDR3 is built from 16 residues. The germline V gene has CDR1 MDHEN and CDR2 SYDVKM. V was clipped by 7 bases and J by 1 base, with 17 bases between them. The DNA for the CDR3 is TGTGCCAGCACCGGAGGGGTAGGGGGAAGCAATCAGCCCCAGCATTTT. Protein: CASTGGVGGSNQPQHF.

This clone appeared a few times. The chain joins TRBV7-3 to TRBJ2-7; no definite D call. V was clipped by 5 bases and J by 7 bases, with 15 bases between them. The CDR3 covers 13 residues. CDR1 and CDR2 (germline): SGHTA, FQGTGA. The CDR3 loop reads CASSNRAEGEQYF. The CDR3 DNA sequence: TGTGCCAGCAGCAACCGGGCGGAAGGGGAGCAGTACTTC.

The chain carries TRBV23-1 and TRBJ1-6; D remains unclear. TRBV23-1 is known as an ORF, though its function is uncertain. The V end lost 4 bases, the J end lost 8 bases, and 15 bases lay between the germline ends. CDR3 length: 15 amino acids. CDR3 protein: CASSLCQVRDSPLHF. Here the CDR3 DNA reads TGCGCCAGCAGTCTTTGCCAGGTGAGAGATTCACCCCTCCACTTT.

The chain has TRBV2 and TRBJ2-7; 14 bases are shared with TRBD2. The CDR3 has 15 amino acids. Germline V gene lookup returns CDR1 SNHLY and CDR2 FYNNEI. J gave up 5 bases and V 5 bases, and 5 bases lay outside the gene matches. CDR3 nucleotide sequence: TGTGCCAGCAGTTATGGACTAGCGGGGGGCCACGAGCAGTACTTC. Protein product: CASSYGLAGGHEQYF.